This T cell receptor (beta chain) was sequenced in a study of blood T cell repertoires in COVID-19. Study details: Samples representing acute and convalescent COVID-19 were sourced from the United States, Italy and Spain. In each case, the material was cDNA or gDNA derived from T cells, B-cell-depleted T cells, or PBMCs.

Germline CDR1 and CDR2: SGHTS and YDEGEE. V lost 1 base, J lost 4 bases, and 7 bases stayed unmatched. The CDR3 totals 15 residues. Per the original methods: Estimated nucleated cell counts came from reference gene primer amplification. TCRdb keeps only in-frame clones here, not all; method: immunoSEQ multiplex PCR. The V and J calls and clone size come from that table; D and trimming were worked out from the DNA. Of approximately 74,000 clones listed, roughly 84% are singletons. This clonotype originated in a man older than 75 with active or convalescent COVID-19. Sequencing was performed on peripheral blood. The chain joins TRBV5-8 to TRBJ1-2; the match to TRBD1 covers 7 bases. The CDR3 DNA is TGTGCCAGCAGCTTGACAACCGGGACAGTCTATGGCTACACCTTC. This sequence encodes CASSLTTGTVYGYTF.